Presented here are 7 T cell receptor beta chains from one specimen sequenced in a study of regulatory T cells in long-lasting Graves disease. Arm-PCR of CDR3 regions with iRepertoire HTBI primers generated TCR beta libraries. Each CDR3 protein is one row after TCRdb ran MiXCR on the multiplex PCR reads. The sample yields a few hundred thousand distinct CDR3 sequences, roughly 21% seen once. Time point denoted: newly diagnosed GD, antithyroid drugs for less than 3 months. PBMCs provided the RNA from which the TCR library was made. The sequences come from peripheral blood mononuclear cells (PBMCs), collected at new diagnosis, from a patient treated with antithyroid drugs. The receptors come from a female donor with Graves disease.

Regarding this clonotype: A much larger clone lies one base from this, so it may be a read error. The chain joins TRBV5-6 to TRBJ1-2; 7 nucleotides match TRBD1. From germline, CDR1 is SGHDT and CDR2 YYEEEE. The CDR3 contains 15 residues. After removal of 7 bases from V and 1 base from J, the junction contained 10 bases not matched to a gene. CDR3: CASGAWDSVNYGYTF. The CDR3 region has the DNA TGTGCCAGCGGCGCCTGGGACAGCGTTAACTATGGCTACACCTTC. Full variable domain (missing parts from reference TRBV5-6 and TRBJ1-2): DAGVTQSPTHLIKTRGQQVTLRCSPKSGHDTVSWYQQALGQGPQFIFQYYEEEERQRGNFPDRFSGHQFPNYSSELNVNALLLGDSALYLCASGAWDSVNYGYTFGSGTRLTVV.

This clonotype was seen a single time. A much larger clone sits a single nucleotide away, making a read error possible. The chain carries TRBV7-6 and TRBJ2-3; possible D gene TRBD2, 7 bases. There are 16 residues in the CDR3. V dropped 3 bases and J dropped 2 bases, with 15 bases sitting between them. Germline loops: CDR1 SGHVS, CDR2 FNYEAQ. The CDR3 is CASSLGGGPYTDTQYF. CDR3 sequence (DNA): TGTGCCAGCAGCTTGGGGGGGGGGCCCTACACAGATACGCAGTATTTT.

This clonotype was recorded at least ten times. The J gene is TRBJ1-1, the V gene TRBV6-1; D is uncertain. V was cut by 2 bases and J by 3 bases, with 7 bases left in between. This CDR3 has 13 amino acids. Looked up from germline, CDR1 is MNHNS and CDR2 is SASEGT. The CDR3 region has the DNA TGTGCCAGCAGTGAAATGACCGACACTGAAGCTTTCTTT. This translates into CASSEMTDTEAFF.

V usage is TRBV28 and J usage is TRBJ1-5; 11 bases fit TRBD1. The CDR3 covers 20 residues. In germline, CDR1 is MDHEN, CDR2 SYDVKM. V gave up 4 bases and J gave up 0 bases; unmatched junction bases: 14. CDR3 loop: CASSYSTFGTGGFSNQPQHF. For the CDR3, the DNA is TGTGCCAGCAGTTACTCGACCTTTGGGACAGGGGGATTTAGCAATCAGCCCCAGCATTTT.

This clonotype was seen repeatedly, ten times or more. The V and J genes are TRBV9 and TRBJ2-7, with 16 bases lining up with TRBD2. The V and J ends lost 0 bases and 8 bases, in that order; junction bases with no gene match: 20. Germline CDR1 reads SGDLS; CDR2 reads YYNGEE. The CDR3 spans 21 residues. CDR3 bases: TGTGCCAGCAGCGTAGGACGAGCGGGACTAGCGGGAGGGGGTCCCCTCTCGCAGCAGTACTTC. It is translated as CASSVGRAGLAGGGPLSQQYF.

This clonotype was recorded many times. The chain joins TRBV5-1 to TRBJ1-2; tentative D call: TRBD1 (5 bases). V was pared by 0 bases and J by 6 bases, with 9 bases between. Germline values: CDR1 SGHRS, CDR2 YFSETQ. The CDR3 runs to 13 residues. The CDR3 region is CASSLGGADGYTF. CDR3 coding DNA: TGCGCCAGCAGCTTGGGTGGGGCGGATGGCTACACCTTC. Full variable domain (outside the CDR3, taken from reference TRBV5-1 and TRBJ1-2): KAGVTQTPRYLIKTRGQQVTLSCSPISGHRSVSWYQQTPGQGLQFLFEYFSETQRNKGNFPGRFSGRQFSNSRSEMNVSTLELGDSALYLCASSLGGADGYTFGSGTRLTVV.

This clonotype was counted between two and nine times. A single base separates this from a much larger clone, so it may be a read error. This chain connects TRBV7-9 to TRBJ1-1; 8 bases are a match to TRBD1. With 11 bases clipped from V and 6 bases from J, the junction kept 11 bases outside the gene matches. The CDR3 length is 13 residues. From germline, CDR1 is SEHNR and CDR2 FQNEAQ (reference sequence). The CDR3 nucleotides are TGTGCCGCCACACTTATACAGGGGGCTGAAGCTTTCTTT. This sequence encodes CAATLIQGAEAFF.